This TCR beta chain was recovered during a study of CD8 T cells in ankylosing spondylitis. The table lists this clonotype with many counts. Germline lookup yields CDR1 SGHRS and CDR2 YFSETQ. V lost 0 bases to trimming and J lost 4 bases, with 5 bases between them. This CDR3 is 12 amino acids long. Each CDR3 protein is one row after TCRdb ran MiXCR on the 5' RACE reads. Of fewer than 400,000 distinct CDR3 sequences listed, roughly 14% are singletons. The origin of this receptor is a male donor with ankylosing spondylitis or in good health (not recorded which). Material for sequencing was blood, either unsorted or a sorted T cell fraction (not recorded which). The chain combines TRBV5-1 with TRBJ2-7; no reliable D call. The CDR3 is CASSLDKYEQYF. The CDR3 coding sequence is TGCGCCAGCAGCTTGGATAAGTACGAGCAGTACTTC.